The 26 T cell receptor beta chains below all came from one sample that was sequenced in a study of CD8 T cells in ankylosing spondylitis. Overall study results and limits: Made up of several highly homologous variants, a TCR beta motif appeared characteristic of ankylosing spondylitis blood.

Using its own MiXCR run on the 5' RACE reads, TCRdb lists one record per CDR3 protein. The sample lists 200,000 to 250,000 distinct CDR3 sequences, around 17% occurring once. The antigens these receptors bind are not known. Sequencing used blood, either unsorted or a sorted T cell fraction (not recorded which). The source is a male donor with ankylosing spondylitis.

The rearrangement links TRBV20-1 to TRBJ2-7; the match to TRBD2 covers 7 bases. After removal of 8 bases from V and 0 bases from J, the junction contained 10 bases not matched to a gene. Germline lookup yields CDR1 DFQATT and CDR2 SNEGSKA (reference sequence). This CDR3 spans 14 amino acids. The chain's CDR3 is CSPPPSGDSYEQYF. DNA for the CDR3: TGCAGTCCTCCCCCAAGCGGGGACTCCTACGAGCAGTACTTC.

This clonotype has more than one count but fewer than ten. V gene TRBV20-1 combines with J gene TRBJ1-5; D is unresolved. The V gene lost 5 bases and the J gene lost 2 bases, with 25 bases spanning the gap. This CDR3 has 18 residues. Germline values: CDR1 DFQATT, CDR2 SNEGSKA (reference sequence). The CDR3 DNA sequence: TGCAGTGCTCCAGATCCCGGAGGAGCAACTTTTGGCAATCAGCCCCAGCATTTT. Its translation: CSAPDPGGATFGNQPQHF.

The sample holds a few counts of this clonotype. The chain employs TRBV27 and TRBJ2-5; TRBD2 aligns across 7 bases. V gave up 1 base and J gave up 5 bases; unmatched junction bases: 7. The CDR3 is made up of 15 amino acids. Germline V gives CDR1 MNHEY, CDR2 SMNVEV (reference sequence). The CDR3 is CASSLYAGGGETQYF. CDR3 nucleotide sequence: TGTGCCAGCAGTTTATATGCCGGGGGAGGGGAGACCCAGTACTTC.

This clonotype was found a few times. J is TRBJ2-7 and V is TRBV29-1; no definite D call. The CDR3 has 12 residues. Between the trimmed V and J ends, which lost 4 bases and 4 bases, there was a span of 11 bases. CDR1 and CDR2 (germline): SQVTM, ANQGSEA. CDR3 protein: CSVVVLEYEQYF. The DNA for the CDR3 is TGCAGCGTTGTCGTCCTGGAATACGAGCAGTACTTC.

The table lists this clonotype with a count of one. The chain joins TRBV28 to TRBJ2-1; the D is unclear. The germline V and J ends were trimmed by 3 bases and 5 bases, with 14 bases remaining between them. The V gene's germline CDR1 is MDHEN and CDR2 SYDVKM. The CDR3 runs to 15 residues. The CDR3 region is CASSFITWQNNEQFF. CDR3 DNA: TGTGCCAGCAGTTTTATTACTTGGCAGAACAATGAGCAGTTCTTC.

The chain carries TRBV7-9 and TRBJ1-2, with D possibly TRBD1 on 6 matching bases. Trimming removed 8 bases at V and 8 bases at J, with 21 bases between. This CDR3 is built from 14 residues. The germline V gene encodes CDR1 SEHNR and CDR2 FQNEAQ (reference sequence). The CDR3 region is CASDSWTENDGYTF. The CDR3 nucleotides read TGTGCCAGCGACTCCTGGACAGAAAACGACGGCTACACCTTC.

The rearrangement links TRBV27 to TRBJ2-1, with 9 nucleotides matching TRBD1. V lost 8 bases and J lost 4; bases outside the gene matches: 6. The germline CDR1 and CDR2 sequences are MNHEY and SMNVEV (reference sequence). This CDR3 comprises 14 residues. CDR3 in DNA: TGTGCCAGCGGGACCGGGACAGGGTACAATGAGCAGTTCTTC. Amino acids: CASGTGTGYNEQFF.

The chain recombines TRBV4-1 with TRBJ2-7, with 8 bases identical to TRBD2. CDR3 length: 14 residues. The V segment lost 2 bases and the J segment 3 bases; nucleotides outside the gene matches: 3. Germline V CDR1 and CDR2: MGHRA, YSYEKL. The CDR3 is CASSQPLAGYEQYF. CDR3 nucleotide sequence: TGCGCCAGCAGCCAACCGCTAGCGGGCTACGAGCAGTACTTC.

The J gene is TRBJ2-7, the V gene TRBV2, with D perhaps TRBD2 (6 bases). The CDR3 has 11 amino acids. Germline CDR1 reads SNHLY; CDR2 reads FYNNEI. With 9 bases removed from V and 2 bases from J, the gap between germline ends came to 8 bases. The CDR3 loop reads CASGLTYEQYF. The CDR3 DNA reads TGTGCCAGTGGACTAACCTACGAGCAGTACTTC.

The CDR3 DNA is TGTGCCAGCAGCCCCGAGGGGGCAGGTACTGAAGCTTTCTTT. The encoded protein is CASSPEGAGTEAFF. This chain joins TRBV4-2 and TRBJ1-1; TRBD1 matches at 7 bases. J lost 5 bases, V lost 4 bases, and 7 bases had no gene match. Per germline, CDR1 LGHNA and CDR2 YNFKEQ. CDR3 length: 14 amino acids.

The chain is built from TRBV7-9 and TRBJ2-5, with TRBD1 matching 7 bases. From germline, CDR1 is SEHNR and CDR2 FQNEAQ (reference sequence). The ends lost 5 bases at V and 5 bases at J; junction bases unmatched: 5. The CDR3 consists of 13 residues. In DNA form, the CDR3 reads TGTGCCAGCAGCGACAGGGTGAGGGAGACCCAGTACTTC. Its translation: CASSDRVRETQYF.

To note about this clonotype: Because the CDR3 is missing its conserved closing phenylalanine or tryptophan, this is likely a read error. The limits of the CDR3 on the DNA are not certain, so only TCRdb's listed CDR3 is given. The CDR3 is CASSLRDRGL. This chain joins TRBV7-3 and TRBJ1-4; whether TRBD1, the table's D call, matches the DNA was not checked. Looked up from germline, CDR1 is SGHTA and CDR2 is FQGTGA. A total of 10 residues make up the CDR3, ends included.

This clonotype was observed many times. V and J are TRBV12-3 or TRBV12-4 and TRBJ2-1; possibly TRBD1 for D (5 bases). Trimming shortened V by 3 bases and J by 3 bases, and 12 bases separated the two germline ends. The CDR3 has 15 amino acids. The CDR3 loop is CASSLGPYGYNEQFF. CDR3 sequence (DNA): TGTGCCAGCAGTTTGGGGCCCTATGGCTACAATGAGCAGTTCTTC.

V and J are TRBV12-3 or TRBV12-4 and TRBJ2-1, with D possibly matching TRBD2 (6 bases). The CDR3 length is 15 residues. Trimming shortened V by 6 bases and J by 4 bases, and 16 bases separated the two germline ends. The CDR3 sequence is CASSSVRTTYNEQFF. CDR3 in DNA: TGTGCCAGCAGCTCCGTTAGGACTACGTACAATGAGCAGTTCTTC.

V usage is TRBV30 and J usage is TRBJ2-3, with 7 bases identical to TRBD2. CDR1 and CDR2 from the germline V gene are GTSNPN and SVGIG (reference sequence). This CDR3 is built from 14 residues. The trim removed 1 base at V and 5 bases at J, leaving 6 bases unmatched. CDR3 loop: CAWSGGRGVDTQYF. In DNA, the CDR3 is TGTGCCTGGAGTGGCGGGAGAGGAGTAGATACGCAGTATTTT.

Comments on this clonotype: Here the CDR3 omits its conserved ending phenylalanine or tryptophan, so a read error is the likely source. The CDR3 sequence is CASSVAGQGSRTDTQYY. DNA for the CDR3: TGTGCCAGCAGCGTCGCAGGGCAGGGCTCCCGTACAGATACGCAGTATTAT. The J gene is TRBJ2-3, the V gene TRBV9, with D perhaps matching TRBD1 (5 bases). The CDR3 spans 17 residues. The germline CDR1 and CDR2 sequences are SGDLS and YYNGEE. V was cut by 2 bases and J by 3 bases, with 19 bases left in between.

The rearrangement links TRBV5-1 to TRBJ1-1; the match to TRBD1 covers 8 bases. V trimming: 3 bases; J trimming: 4 bases; junction bases outside the gene matches: 5. The CDR3 has 14 residues. Per germline, CDR1 SGHRS and CDR2 YFSETQ. CDR3 residues: CASSSTGAPTEAFF. CDR3 nucleotides: TGCGCCAGCAGCTCGACAGGGGCACCCACTGAAGCTTTCTTT. Using reference TRBV5-1 and TRBJ1-1 for the parts outside the CDR3, the full variable domain is KAGVTQTPRYLIKTRGQQVTLSCSPISGHRSVSWYQQTPGQGLQFLFEYFSETQRNKGNFPGRFSGRQFSNSRSEMNVSTLELGDSALYLCASSSTGAPTEAFFGQGTRLTVV.

Comment on this clonotype: Its ends do not fully match the called genes, so a read error is possible. The chain employs TRBV5-6 and TRBJ1-1; D unresolved. CDR1 and CDR2 from the germline V gene are SGHDT and YYEEEE. CDR3 size: 12 residues. The CDR3: CASSFGNTEVFF. CDR3 in DNA: TGTGCCAGCAGCTTTGGTAACACTGAAGTTTTCTTT.

In its sample, this clonotype was seen a few times. The chain recombines TRBV24-1 with TRBJ2-5; unclear D gene. Germline V gene sequence: CDR1 KGHDR, CDR2 SFDVKD. This CDR3 is built from 16 residues. The V and J ends lost 5 bases and 4 bases respectively, with 19 bases between them. The CDR3: CATSAGIVGVGETQYF. The CDR3, as DNA: TGTGCCACCAGTGCCGGTATAGTGGGCGTGGGAGAGACCCAGTACTTC.

V is TRBV12-3 or TRBV12-4 and J is TRBJ2-7, with 7 bases identical to TRBD2. V shed 2 bases, J shed 5 bases, and the junction held 6 bases outside the gene matches. This CDR3 comprises 14 residues. CDR3 loop: CASSLYGDYNEQYF. CDR3 nucleotide sequence: TGTGCCAGCAGTTTATATGGGGACTATAACGAGCAGTACTTC.

The V and J genes are TRBV18 and TRBJ2-2; no definite D call. Trimming pared 0 bases from V and 6 bases from J, leaving 5 bases between. The CDR3 runs 13 residues. CDR1 and CDR2 from the germline V gene are KGHSH and LQKENI. CDR3 loop: CASSPPSPGELFF. The CDR3 nucleotides read TGTGCCAGCTCACCACCTTCTCCCGGGGAGCTGTTTTTT.

V and J are TRBV11-2 and TRBJ2-2, with 10 bases matching TRBD2. V lost 4 bases, J lost 1 base, and 12 bases stayed unmatched. CDR1 and CDR2 (germline): SGHAT, FQNNGV. The CDR3 has 19 residues. The DNA of the CDR3 is TGTGCCAGCAGCTACCCCGGGACTAGCGAGCCACTGAACACCGGGGAGCTGTTTTTT. Translating gives CASSYPGTSEPLNTGELFF.

This clonotype has only a few counts. This chain joins TRBV4-3 and TRBJ2-7; 9 bases match TRBD2. This CDR3 comprises 15 residues. Germline V CDR1 and CDR2: LGHNA, YSLEER. Trimming at V came to 5 bases and at J to 2 bases, leaving 7 bases not matched to a gene. CDR3 protein: CASSAREGLPYEQYF. CDR3 nucleotide sequence: TGCGCCAGCAGCGCGCGGGAGGGCCTCCCCTACGAGCAGTACTTC.

This clonotype was seen more than once but under ten times. This chain uses TRBV7-9 with TRBJ2-7, with 8 bases fitting TRBD1. With 5 bases clipped from V and 2 bases from J, the junction kept 8 bases outside the gene matches. Germline-derived CDR1 and CDR2 are SEHNR and FQNEAQ (reference sequence). The CDR3 has 15 residues. CDR3 in amino acids: CASSTGQGNAYEQYF. The CDR3 DNA is TGTGCCAGCAGCACTGGACAGGGAAACGCCTACGAGCAGTACTTC.

This clonotype was recorded many times. V gene TRBV7-9 combines with J gene TRBJ2-7; possibly TRBD1 for D (6 bases). V shed 4 bases and J shed 3 bases, with 10 bases lying between them. The germline V gene encodes CDR1 SEHNR and CDR2 FQNEAQ (reference sequence). This CDR3 spans 13 amino acids. The CDR3 sequence: CASSWGQSYEQYF. In nucleotides, the CDR3 is TGTGCCAGCAGCTGGGGACAAAGCTACGAGCAGTACTTC.

The chain couples TRBV12-3 or TRBV12-4 to TRBJ1-2; D is unresolved. The CDR3 is 14 residues long. Trimming took 3 bases from V and 5 from J, leaving 13 bases between them. DNA for the CDR3: TGTGCCAGCAGTTTCGGGAACGCACCTTATGGCTACACCTTC. Translation gives CASSFGNAPYGYTF.